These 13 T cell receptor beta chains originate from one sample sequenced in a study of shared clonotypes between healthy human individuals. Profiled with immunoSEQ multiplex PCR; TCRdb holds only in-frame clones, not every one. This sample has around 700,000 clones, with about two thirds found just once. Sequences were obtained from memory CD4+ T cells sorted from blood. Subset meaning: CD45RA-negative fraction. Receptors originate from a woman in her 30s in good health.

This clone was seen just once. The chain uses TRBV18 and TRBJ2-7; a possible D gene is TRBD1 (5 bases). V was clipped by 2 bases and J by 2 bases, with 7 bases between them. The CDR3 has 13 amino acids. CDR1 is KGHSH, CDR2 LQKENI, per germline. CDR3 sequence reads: CASSPAQAYEQYF. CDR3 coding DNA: TGTGCCAGCTCACCAGCACAGGCCTACGAGCAGTACTTC. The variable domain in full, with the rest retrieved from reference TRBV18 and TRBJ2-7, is NAGVMQNPRHLVRRRGQEARLRCSPMKGHSHVYWYRQLPEEGLKFMVYLQKENIIDESGMPKERFSAEFPKEGPSILRIQQVVRGDSAAYFCASSPAQAYEQYFGPGTRLTVT.

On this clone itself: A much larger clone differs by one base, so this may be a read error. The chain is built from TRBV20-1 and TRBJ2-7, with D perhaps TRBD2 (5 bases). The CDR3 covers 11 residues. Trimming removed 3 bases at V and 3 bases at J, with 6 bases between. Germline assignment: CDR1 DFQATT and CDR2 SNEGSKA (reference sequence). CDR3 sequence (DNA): TGCAGTGCTAGCGGGAACTACGAGCAGTACTTC. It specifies CSASGNYEQYF.

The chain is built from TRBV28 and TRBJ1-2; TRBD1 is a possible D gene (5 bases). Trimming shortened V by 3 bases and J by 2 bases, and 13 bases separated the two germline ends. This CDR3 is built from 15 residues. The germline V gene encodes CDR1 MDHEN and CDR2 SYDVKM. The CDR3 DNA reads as TGTGCCAGCAGTTTTACAGGAGCCCCCAACTATGGCTACACCTTC. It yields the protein CASSFTGAPNYGYTF.

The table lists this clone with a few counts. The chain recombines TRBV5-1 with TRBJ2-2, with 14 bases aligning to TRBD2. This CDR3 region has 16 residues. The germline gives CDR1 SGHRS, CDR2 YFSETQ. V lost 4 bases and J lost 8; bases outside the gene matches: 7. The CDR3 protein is CASSALGLAGGGELFF. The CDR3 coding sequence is TGCGCCAGCAGCGCCCTCGGACTAGCGGGAGGAGGGGAGCTGTTTTTT.

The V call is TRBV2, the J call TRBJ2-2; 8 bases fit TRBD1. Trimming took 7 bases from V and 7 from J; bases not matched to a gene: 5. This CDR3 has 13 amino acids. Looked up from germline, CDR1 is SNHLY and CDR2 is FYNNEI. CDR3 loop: CASTTQGDGELFF. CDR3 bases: TGTGCCAGCACCACACAGGGGGACGGGGAGCTGTTTTTT.

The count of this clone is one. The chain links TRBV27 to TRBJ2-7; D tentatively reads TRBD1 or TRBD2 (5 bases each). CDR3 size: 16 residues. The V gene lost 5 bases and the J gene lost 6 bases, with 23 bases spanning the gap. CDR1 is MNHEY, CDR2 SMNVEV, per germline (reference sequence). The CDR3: CASSQGSAPGFGEQYF. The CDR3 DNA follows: TGTGCCAGCAGTCAGGGTAGCGCCCCTGGGTTTGGCGAGCAGTACTTC.

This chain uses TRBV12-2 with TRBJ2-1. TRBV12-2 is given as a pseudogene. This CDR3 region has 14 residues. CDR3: CASRLRRTYNEQFF. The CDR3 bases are TGTGCAAGTCGCTTACGAAGGACCTACAATGAGCAGTTCTTC.

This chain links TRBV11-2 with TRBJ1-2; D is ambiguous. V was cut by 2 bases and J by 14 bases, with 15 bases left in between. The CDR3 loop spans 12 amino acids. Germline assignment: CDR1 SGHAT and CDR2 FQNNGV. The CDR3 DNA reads TGTGCCAGCAGCTTAAACGGGCAGCTGTGTACCTTC. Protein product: CASSLNGQLCTF.

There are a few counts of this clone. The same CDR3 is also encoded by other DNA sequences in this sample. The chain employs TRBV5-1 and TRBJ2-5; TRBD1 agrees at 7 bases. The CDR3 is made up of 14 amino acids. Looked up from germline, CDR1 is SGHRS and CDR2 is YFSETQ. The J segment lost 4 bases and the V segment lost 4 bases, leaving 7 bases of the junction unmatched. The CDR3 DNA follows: TGCGCCAGCAGCCCCGGGACAGAAGGAGAGACCCAGTACTTC. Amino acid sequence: CASSPGTEGETQYF.

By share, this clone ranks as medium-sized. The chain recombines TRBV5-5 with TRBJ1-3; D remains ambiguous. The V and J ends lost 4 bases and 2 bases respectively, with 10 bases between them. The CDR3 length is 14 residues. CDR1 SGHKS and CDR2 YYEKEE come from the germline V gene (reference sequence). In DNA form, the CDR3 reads TGTGCCAGCAGCATGCAGGAGGCTGGAAACACCATATATTTT. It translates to CASSMQEAGNTIYF.

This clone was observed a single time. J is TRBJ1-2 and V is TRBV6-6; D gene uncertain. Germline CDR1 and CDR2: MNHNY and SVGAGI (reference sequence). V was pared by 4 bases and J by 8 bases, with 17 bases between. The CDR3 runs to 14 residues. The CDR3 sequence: CASSFYNTLDGYTF. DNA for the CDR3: TGTGCCAGCAGTTTCTACAATACCCTCGACGGCTACACCTTC.

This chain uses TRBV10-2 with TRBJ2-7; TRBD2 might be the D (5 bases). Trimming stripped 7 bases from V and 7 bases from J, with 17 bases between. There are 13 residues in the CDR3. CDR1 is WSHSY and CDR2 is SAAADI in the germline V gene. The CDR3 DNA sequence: TGCGCCAGCACGCAGTCTCCACCGGGGGAGCAGTACTTC. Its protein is CASTQSPPGEQYF.

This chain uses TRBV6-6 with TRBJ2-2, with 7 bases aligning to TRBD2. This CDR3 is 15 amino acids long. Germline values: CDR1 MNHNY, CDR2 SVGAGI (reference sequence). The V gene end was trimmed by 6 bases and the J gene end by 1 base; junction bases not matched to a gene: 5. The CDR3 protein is CASSTGGLNTGELFF. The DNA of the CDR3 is TGTGCCAGCAGCACGGGGGGACTGAACACCGGGGAGCTGTTTTTT.